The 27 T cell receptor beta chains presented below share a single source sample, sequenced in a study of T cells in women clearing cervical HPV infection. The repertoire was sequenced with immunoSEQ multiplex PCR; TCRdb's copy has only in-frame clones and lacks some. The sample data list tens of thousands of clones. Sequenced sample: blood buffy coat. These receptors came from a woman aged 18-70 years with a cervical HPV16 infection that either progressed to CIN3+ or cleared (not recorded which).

Incomplete CDR3 DNA: TGCGCCAGCAGCCCAGACGGCAATGGAGGGCCC. It translates to CASSPDGNGGP. The complete CDR3 reads CASSPDGNGGPLHF. The J gene is TRBJ1-6, the V gene TRBV5-1; no firm D call. The read finishes 3 residues shy of the CDR3 end, and the germline J gene is used to complete it. Looked up from germline, CDR1 is SGHRS and CDR2 is YFSETQ. This CDR3 is 14 amino acids long. Full variable domain (outside the CDR3, taken from reference TRBV5-1 and TRBJ1-6): KAGVTQTPRYLIKTRGQQVTLSCSPISGHRSVSWYQQTPGQGLQFLFEYFSETQRNKGNFPGRFSGRQFSNSRSEMNVSTLELGDSALYLCASSPDGNGGPLHFGNGTRLTVT.

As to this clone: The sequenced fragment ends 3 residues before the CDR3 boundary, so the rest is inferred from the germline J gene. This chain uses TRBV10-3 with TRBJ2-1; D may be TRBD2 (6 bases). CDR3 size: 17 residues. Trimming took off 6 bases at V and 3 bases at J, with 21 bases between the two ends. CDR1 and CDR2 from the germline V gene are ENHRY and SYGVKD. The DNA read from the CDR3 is TGTGCCATCAGGGAACCCACCTCGGCGGGAAGCTACAATGAG. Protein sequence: CAIREPTSAGSYNE. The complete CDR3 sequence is CAIREPTSAGSYNEQFF.

The CDR3 reads CASRERQGANTGELFF. The sequenced CDR3 bases are TGTGCCAGCAGGGAACGACAGGGGGCGAACACCGGGGAG. The gene calls are TRBV6-1 and TRBJ2-2, with 9 positions matching TRBD1. With the read ending 3 residues before the CDR3 end, the germline J gene is used to fill in that end. The CDR3 is 16 residues long. Germline V CDR1 and CDR2: MNHNS, SASEGT. The junction had 5 bases not matched to a gene; V was cut back by 6 bases and J by 0 bases.

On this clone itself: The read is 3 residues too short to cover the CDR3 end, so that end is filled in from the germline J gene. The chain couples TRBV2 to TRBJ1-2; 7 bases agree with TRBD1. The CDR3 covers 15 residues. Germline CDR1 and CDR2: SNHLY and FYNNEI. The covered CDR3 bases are TGTGCCAGCAGTGTTCACAGGGGTATTACAGATACC. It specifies CASSVHRGITDT. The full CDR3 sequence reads CASSVHRGITDTYTF.

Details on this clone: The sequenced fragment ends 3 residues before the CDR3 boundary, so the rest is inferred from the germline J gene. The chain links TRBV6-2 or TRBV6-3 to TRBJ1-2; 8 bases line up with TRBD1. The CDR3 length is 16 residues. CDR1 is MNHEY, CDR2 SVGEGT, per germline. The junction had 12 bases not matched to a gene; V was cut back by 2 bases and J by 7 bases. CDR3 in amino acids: CASSYGGQGRRTGYTF. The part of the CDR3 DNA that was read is TGTGCCAGCAGTTACGGAGGACAGGGCCGGCGGACTGGC.

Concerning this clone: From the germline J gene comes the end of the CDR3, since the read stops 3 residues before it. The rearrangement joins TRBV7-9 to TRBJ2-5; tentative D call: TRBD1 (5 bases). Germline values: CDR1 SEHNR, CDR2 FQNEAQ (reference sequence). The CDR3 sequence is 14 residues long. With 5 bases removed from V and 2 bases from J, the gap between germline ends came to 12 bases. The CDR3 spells CASSMTVLQETQYF. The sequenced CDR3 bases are TGTGCCAGCAGCATGACAGTTTTACAAGAGACC.

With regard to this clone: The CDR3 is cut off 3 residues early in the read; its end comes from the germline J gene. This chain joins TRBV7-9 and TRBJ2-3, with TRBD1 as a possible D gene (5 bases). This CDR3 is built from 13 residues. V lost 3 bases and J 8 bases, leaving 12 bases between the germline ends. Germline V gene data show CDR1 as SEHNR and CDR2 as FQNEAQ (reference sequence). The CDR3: CASSFDRGATQYF. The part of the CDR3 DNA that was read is TGTGCCAGCAGCTTCGATCGTGGGGCTACG. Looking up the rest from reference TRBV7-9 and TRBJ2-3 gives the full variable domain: DTGVSQNPRHKITKRGQNVTFRCDPISEHNRLYWYRQTLGQGPEFLTYFQNEAQLEKSRLLSDRFSAERPKGSFSTLEIQRTEQGDSAMYLCASSFDRGATQYFGPGTRLTVL.

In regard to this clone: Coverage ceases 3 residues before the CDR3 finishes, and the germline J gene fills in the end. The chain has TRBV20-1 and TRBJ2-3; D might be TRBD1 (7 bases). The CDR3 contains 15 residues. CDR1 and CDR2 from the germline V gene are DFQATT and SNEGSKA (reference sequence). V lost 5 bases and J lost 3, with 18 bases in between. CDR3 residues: CSALPGDSRTDTQYF. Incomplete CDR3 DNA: TGCAGTGCTTTACCGGGGGACAGTCGTACAGATACG.

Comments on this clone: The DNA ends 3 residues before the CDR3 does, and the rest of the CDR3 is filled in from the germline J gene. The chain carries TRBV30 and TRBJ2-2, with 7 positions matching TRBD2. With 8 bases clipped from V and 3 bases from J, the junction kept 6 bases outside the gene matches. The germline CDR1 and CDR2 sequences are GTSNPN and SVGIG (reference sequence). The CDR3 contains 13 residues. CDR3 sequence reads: CAGLADYTGELFF. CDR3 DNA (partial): TGTGCCGGGCTAGCGGATTACACCGGGGAG. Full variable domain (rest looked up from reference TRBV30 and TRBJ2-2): SQTIHQWPATLVQPVGSPLSLECTVEGTSNPNLYWYRQAAGRGLQLLFYSVGIGQISSEVPQNLSASRPQDRQFILSSKKLLLSDSGFYLCAGLADYTGELFFGEGSRLTVL.

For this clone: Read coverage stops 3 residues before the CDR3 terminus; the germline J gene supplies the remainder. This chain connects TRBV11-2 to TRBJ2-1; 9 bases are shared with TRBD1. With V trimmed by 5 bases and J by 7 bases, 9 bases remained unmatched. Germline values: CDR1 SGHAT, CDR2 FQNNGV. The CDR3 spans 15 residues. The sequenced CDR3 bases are TGTGCCAGCAGCCTAGGGACAGGGTACCATAATGAG. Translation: CASSLGTGYHNE. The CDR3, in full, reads CASSLGTGYHNEQFF.

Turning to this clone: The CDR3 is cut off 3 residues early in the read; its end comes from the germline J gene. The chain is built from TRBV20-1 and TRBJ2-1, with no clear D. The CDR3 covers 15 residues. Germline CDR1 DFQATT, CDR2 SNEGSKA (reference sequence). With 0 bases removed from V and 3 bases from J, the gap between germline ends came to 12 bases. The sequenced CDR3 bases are TGCAGTGCTAGAGATGGAGCTAGGATCTACAATGAG. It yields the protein CSARDGARIYNE. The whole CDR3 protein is CSARDGARIYNEQFF.

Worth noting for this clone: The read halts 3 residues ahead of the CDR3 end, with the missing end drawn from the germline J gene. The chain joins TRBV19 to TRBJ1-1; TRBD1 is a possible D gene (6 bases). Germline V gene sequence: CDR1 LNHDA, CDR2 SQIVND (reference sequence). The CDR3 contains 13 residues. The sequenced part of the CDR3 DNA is TGTGCCAGTCACGTAGCAGGGGACCCTGGA. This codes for CASHVAGDPG. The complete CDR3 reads CASHVAGDPGAFF.

Partial CDR3 DNA: TGTGCCAGCAGCTCGAACAGGGACACTGAA. Translating it yields CASSSNRDTE. The whole CDR3 protein is CASSSNRDTEAFF. The gene calls are TRBV7-9 and TRBJ1-1, with D possibly TRBD1 on 6 matching bases. The CDR3 is cut off 3 residues early in the read; its end comes from the germline J gene. The V gene lost 4 bases and the J gene lost 3 bases, with 9 bases spanning the gap. The CDR3 spans 13 residues. CDR1 is SEHNR, CDR2 FQNEAQ, per germline (reference sequence). Based on the CDR3 plus reference TRBV7-9 and TRBJ1-1, the full variable domain is DTGVSQNPRHKITKRGQNVTFRCDPISEHNRLYWYRQTLGQGPEFLTYFQNEAQLEKSRLLSDRFSAERPKGSFSTLEIQRTEQGDSAMYLCASSSNRDTEAFFGQGTRLTVV.

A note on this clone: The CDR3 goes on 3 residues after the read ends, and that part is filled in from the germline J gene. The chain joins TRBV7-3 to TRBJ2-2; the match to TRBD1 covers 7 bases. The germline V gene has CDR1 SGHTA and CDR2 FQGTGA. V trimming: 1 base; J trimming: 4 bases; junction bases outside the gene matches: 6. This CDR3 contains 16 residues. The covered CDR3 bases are TGTGCCAGCAGCTTAAGTGAGGGGGCAACCACCGGGGAG. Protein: CASSLSEGATTGE. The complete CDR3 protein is CASSLSEGATTGELFF.

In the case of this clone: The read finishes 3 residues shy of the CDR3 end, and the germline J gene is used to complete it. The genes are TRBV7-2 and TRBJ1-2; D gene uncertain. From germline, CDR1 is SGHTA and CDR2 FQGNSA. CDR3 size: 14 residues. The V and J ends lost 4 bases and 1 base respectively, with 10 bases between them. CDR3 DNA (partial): TGTGCCAGCAGCTCGCTAGGCCTTAACTATGGC. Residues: CASSSLGLNYG. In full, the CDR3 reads CASSSLGLNYGYTF.

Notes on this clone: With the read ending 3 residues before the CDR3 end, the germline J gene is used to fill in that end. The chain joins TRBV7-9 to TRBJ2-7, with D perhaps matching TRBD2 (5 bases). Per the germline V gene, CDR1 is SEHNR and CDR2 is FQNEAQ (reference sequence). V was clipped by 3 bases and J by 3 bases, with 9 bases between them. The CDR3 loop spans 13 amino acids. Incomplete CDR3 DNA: TGTGCCAGCAGCTTCGGGGTCCTCTACGAG. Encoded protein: CASSFGVLYE. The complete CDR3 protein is CASSFGVLYEQYF. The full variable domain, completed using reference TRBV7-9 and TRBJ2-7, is DTGVSQNPRHKITKRGQNVTFRCDPISEHNRLYWYRQTLGQGPEFLTYFQNEAQLEKSRLLSDRFSAERPKGSFSTLEIQRTEQGDSAMYLCASSFGVLYEQYFGPGTRLTVT.

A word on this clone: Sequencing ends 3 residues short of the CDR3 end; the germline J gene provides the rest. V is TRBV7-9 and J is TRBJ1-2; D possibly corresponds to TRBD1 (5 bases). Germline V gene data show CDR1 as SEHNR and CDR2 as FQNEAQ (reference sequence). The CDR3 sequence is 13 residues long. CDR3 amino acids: CASSLGGVYDYTF. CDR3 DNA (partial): TGTGCCAGCAGCTTAGGGGGGGTCTACGAC.

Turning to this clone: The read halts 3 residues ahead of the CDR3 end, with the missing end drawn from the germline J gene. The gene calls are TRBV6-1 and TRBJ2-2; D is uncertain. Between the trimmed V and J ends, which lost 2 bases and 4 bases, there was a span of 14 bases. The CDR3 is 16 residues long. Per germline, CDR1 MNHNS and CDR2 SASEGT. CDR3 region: CASSEISGLVTGELFF. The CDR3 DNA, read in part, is TGTGCCAGCAGTGAAATATCGGGTTTGGTCACCGGGGAG.

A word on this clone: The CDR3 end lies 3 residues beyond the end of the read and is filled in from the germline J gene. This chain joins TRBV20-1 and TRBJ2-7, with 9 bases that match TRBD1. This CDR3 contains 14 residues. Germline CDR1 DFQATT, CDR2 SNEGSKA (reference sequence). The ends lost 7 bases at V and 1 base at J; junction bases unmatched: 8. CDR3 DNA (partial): TGCAGTGTGGTGGCCGGGACAGGGTCCTACGAG. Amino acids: CSVVAGTGSYE. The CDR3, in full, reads CSVVAGTGSYEQYF.

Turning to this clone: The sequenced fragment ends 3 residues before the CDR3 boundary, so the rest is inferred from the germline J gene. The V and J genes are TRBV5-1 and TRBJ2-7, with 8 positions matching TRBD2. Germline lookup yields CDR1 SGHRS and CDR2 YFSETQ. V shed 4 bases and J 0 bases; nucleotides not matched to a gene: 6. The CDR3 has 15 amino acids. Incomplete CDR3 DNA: TGCGCCAGCAGCGAAGCCGGGACTAGCTCCTACGAG. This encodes CASSEAGTSSYE. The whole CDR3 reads CASSEAGTSSYEQYF.

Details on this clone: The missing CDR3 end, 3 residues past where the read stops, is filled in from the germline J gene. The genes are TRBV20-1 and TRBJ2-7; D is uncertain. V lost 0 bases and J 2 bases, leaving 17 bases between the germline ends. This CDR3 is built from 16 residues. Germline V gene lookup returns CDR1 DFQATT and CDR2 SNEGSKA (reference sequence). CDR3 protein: CSARDFLTENPYEQYF. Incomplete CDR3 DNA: TGCAGTGCTAGAGATTTTCTCACAGAAAACCCCTACGAG.

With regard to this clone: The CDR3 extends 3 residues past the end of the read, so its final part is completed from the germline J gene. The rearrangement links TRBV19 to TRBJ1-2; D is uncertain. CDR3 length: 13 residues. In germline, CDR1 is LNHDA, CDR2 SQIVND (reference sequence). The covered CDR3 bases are TGTGCCAGTAGTATAGCCAGATCCCACGAC. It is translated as CASSIARSHD. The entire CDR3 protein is CASSIARSHDYTF.

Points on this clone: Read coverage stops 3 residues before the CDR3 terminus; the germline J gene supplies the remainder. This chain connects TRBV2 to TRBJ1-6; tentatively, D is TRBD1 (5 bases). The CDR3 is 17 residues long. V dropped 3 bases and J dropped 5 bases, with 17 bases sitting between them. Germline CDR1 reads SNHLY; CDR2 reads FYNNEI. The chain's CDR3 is CASSDPARARDNSPLHF. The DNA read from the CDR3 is TGTGCCAGCAGTGATCCGGCCAGGGCTAGGGATAATTCACCC. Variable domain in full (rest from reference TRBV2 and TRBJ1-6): EPEVTQTPSHQVTQMGQEVILRCVPISNHLYFYWYRQILGQKVEFLVSFYNNEISEKSEIFDDQFSVERPDGSNFTLKIRSTKLEDSAMYFCASSDPARARDNSPLHFGNGTRLTVT.

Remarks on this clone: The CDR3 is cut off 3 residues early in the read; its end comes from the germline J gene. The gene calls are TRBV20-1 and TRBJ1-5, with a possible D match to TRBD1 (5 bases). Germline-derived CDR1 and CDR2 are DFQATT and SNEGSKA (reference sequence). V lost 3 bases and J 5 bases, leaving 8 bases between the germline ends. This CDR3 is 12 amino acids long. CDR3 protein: CSASGGDQPQHF. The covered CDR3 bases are TGCAGTGCTAGTGGGGGGGATCAGCCC.

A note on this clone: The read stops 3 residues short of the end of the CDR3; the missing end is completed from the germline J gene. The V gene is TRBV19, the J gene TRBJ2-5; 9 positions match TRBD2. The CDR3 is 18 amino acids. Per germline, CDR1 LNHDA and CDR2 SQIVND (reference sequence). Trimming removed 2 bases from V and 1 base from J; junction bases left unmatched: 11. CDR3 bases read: TGTGCCAGTAGTATAAGGTTAGCGGGAGAGGTGGCCCAAGAGACC. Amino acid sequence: CASSIRLAGEVAQET. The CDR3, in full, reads CASSIRLAGEVAQETQYF.

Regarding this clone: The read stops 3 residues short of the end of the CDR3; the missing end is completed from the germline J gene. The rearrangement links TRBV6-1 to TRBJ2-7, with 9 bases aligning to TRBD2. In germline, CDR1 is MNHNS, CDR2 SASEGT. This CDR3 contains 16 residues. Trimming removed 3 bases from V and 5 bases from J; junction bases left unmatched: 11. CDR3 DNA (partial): TGTGCCAGCAGTGAGTGGCCTCGCGGGAGGGCCCACGAG. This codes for CASSEWPRGRAHE. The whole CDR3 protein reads CASSEWPRGRAHEQYF.

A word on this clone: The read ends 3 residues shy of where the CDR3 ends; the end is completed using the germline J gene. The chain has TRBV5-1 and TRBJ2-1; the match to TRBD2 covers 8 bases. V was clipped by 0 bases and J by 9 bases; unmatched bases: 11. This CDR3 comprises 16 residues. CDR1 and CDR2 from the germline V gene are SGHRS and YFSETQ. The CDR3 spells CASSLDTSGLTAEQFF. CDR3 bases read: TGCGCCAGCAGCTTGGACACTAGCGGCCTTACCGCTGAG.